A single sample is the source of the 22 T cell receptor beta chains below, sequenced in a study of prognosis after radiotherapy for stage I lung cancer. Amplification of the TCR beta CDR3 (from genomic DNA) was done by two-round multiplex PCR. First-round PCR amplification was performed with primers specific to each TRBV and TRBJ gene. TCRdb reprocessed the multiplex PCR reads via MiXCR and lists one record per CDR3 protein. The sample contains about 31,000 distinct CDR3 sequences, 42% of which appear only once. The sample consisted of PBMCs, taken before or after stereotactic body radiation therapy (not recorded which). These receptors were collected from a donor over 45 with non-small cell lung cancer.

By proportion, this clonotype is medium-sized. The J gene is TRBJ1-6, the V gene TRBV19; 7 nucleotides align to TRBD1. J gave up 7 bases and V 3 bases, and 3 bases lay outside the gene matches. Looked up from germline, CDR1 is LNHDA and CDR2 is SQIVND (reference sequence). The CDR3 totals 14 residues. CDR3 amino acids: CASSIRDSNSPLHF. As DNA, the CDR3 is TGTGCCAGTAGTATTCGGGACAGCAATTCACCCCTCCACTTT.

The CDR3 reads CSAPKGLSWNHEQYF. CDR3 in DNA: TGCAGTGCCCCGAAGGGGCTATCTTGGAACCACGAGCAGTACTTC. The chain joins TRBV20-1 to TRBJ2-7; possibly TRBD1 for D (5 bases). Trimming left V 6 bases short and J 5 bases short, with 23 bases between. There are 15 residues in the CDR3. CDR1 DFQATT and CDR2 SNEGSKA come from the germline V gene (reference sequence).

The chain recombines TRBV2 with TRBJ1-5; D uncertain. In germline, CDR1 is SNHLY, CDR2 FYNNEI. The CDR3 spans 14 residues. V lost 7 bases and J 3 bases, leaving 13 bases between the germline ends. The CDR3 loop is CASTQVSVNQPQHF. As DNA, the CDR3 is TGTGCCAGCACCCAGGTGTCAGTCAATCAGCCCCAGCATTTT. The variable domain in full, completed from reference TRBV2 and TRBJ1-5, reads EPEVTQTPSHQVTQMGQEVILRCVPISNHLYFYWYRQILGQKVEFLVSFYNNEISEKSEIFDDQFSVERPDGSNFTLKIRSTKLEDSAMYFCASTQVSVNQPQHFGDGTRLSIL.

In its sample, this clonotype was seen many times. The rearrangement joins TRBV7-3 to TRBJ1-2; TRBD1 might be the D (5 bases). Between the trimmed V and J ends, which lost 8 bases and 8 bases, there was a span of 15 bases. There are 12 residues in the CDR3. Looked up from germline, CDR1 is SGHTA and CDR2 is FQGTGA. The CDR3 DNA sequence: TGTGCCAGCCTTTTGCAGGGCCACGGCTACACCTTC. Residues: CASLLQGHGYTF.

This clonotype was seen at least ten times. This chain connects TRBV24-1 to TRBJ2-7; 11 bases align to TRBD2. Germline V gene lookup returns CDR1 KGHDR and CDR2 SFDVKD. CDR3 size: 18 residues. Trimming took 2 bases from V and 2 from J; bases not matched to a gene: 10. The CDR3 loop is CATSDCYRMTSGAYEQYF. CDR3 DNA sequence: TGTGCCACCAGTGATTGCTACCGAATGACTAGCGGGGCCTACGAGCAGTACTTC.

By sample fraction, this clonotype is medium-sized (0.01 to 0.1%). The rearrangement uses TRBV27 and TRBJ2-7, with a weak D call TRBD2 (7 bases). In germline, CDR1 is MNHEY, CDR2 SMNVEV (reference sequence). Trimming shortened V by 2 bases and J by 3 bases, and 11 bases separated the two germline ends. This CDR3 is built from 14 residues. The DNA of the CDR3 is TGTGCCAGCAGTTTAAGGGGGGGGGTCTACGAGCAGTACTTC. This gives the protein CASSLRGGVYEQYF.

To note about this clonotype: At one boundary the junction diverges from the germline segment, which might be a read error. This chain joins TRBV12-3 or TRBV12-4 and TRBJ2-1; 7 positions agree with TRBD2. This CDR3 region has 19 residues. For the CDR3, the DNA is TGTGCTAGCAGTTTGAAATTAGTAGGAGTGGCGGGAGCCTACAATGAGCATTTCTTC. It yields the protein CASSLKLVGVAGAYNEHFF.

In this sample, this clonotype turned up a few times. DNA of the CDR3: TGTGCCAGCAGCCAAGCCGGGGCCCGGGAGACCCAGTACTTC. Amino acid sequence: CASSQAGARETQYF. V usage is TRBV4-2 and J usage is TRBJ2-5; TRBD1 or TRBD2 may be the D gene (5 bases each). The germline V and J ends were trimmed by 1 base and 5 bases, with 11 bases remaining between them. This CDR3 contains 14 residues. The germline gives CDR1 LGHNA, CDR2 YNFKEQ.

The CDR3: CASSLWQGTSNEQFF. CDR3 coding DNA: TGTGCCAGCAGTTTATGGCAGGGGACAAGCAATGAGCAGTTCTTC. V gene TRBV27 combines with J gene TRBJ2-1, with D possibly matching TRBD1 (6 bases). Germline CDR1 is MNHEY and CDR2 is SMNVEV (reference sequence). Trimming removed 1 base at V and 6 bases at J, with 13 bases between. The CDR3 covers 15 residues.

A note on this clonotype: A clone one base away is much larger, so this may be a read error. DNA for the CDR3: TGTGCCAGCAGTTACTCGACCGGGGGAAGCTATGGCTTCACCTTC. Its translation: CASSYSTGGSYGFTF. The chain combines TRBV6-5 with TRBJ1-2; tentatively, D is TRBD1 (5 bases). CDR3 size: 15 residues. CDR1 is MNHEY, CDR2 SVGAGI, per germline.

The chain recombines TRBV5-1 with TRBJ2-7; D not resolved. V was cut by 4 bases and J by 0 bases, with 8 bases left in between. This CDR3 has 13 amino acids. Per the germline V gene, CDR1 is SGHRS and CDR2 is YFSETQ. The CDR3 sequence: CASSPLLSYEQYF. CDR3 DNA: TGCGCCAGCAGCCCGTTACTCTCCTACGAGCAGTACTTC.

This clonotype was picked up many times. This chain joins TRBV10-3 and TRBJ2-3; TRBD2 matches 7 bases. CDR1 is ENHRY, CDR2 SYGVKD, per germline. The CDR3 contains 11 residues. Trimming cost V 10 bases and J 5 bases; bases outside gene matches: 3. The CDR3 bases are TGTGCCACCCGGGGGGAAGATACGCAGTATTTT. Translating it yields CATRGEDTQYF.

On this clonotype: A read error may explain this, as a much larger clone is one base away. The chain combines TRBV6-2 or TRBV6-3 with TRBJ2-2, with 13 nucleotides matching TRBD2. CDR1 is MNHEY, CDR2 SVGEGT, per germline. Trimming at V came to 4 bases and at J to 2 bases, leaving 7 bases not matched to a gene. This CDR3 is built from 18 residues. CDR3 in amino acids: CASSSGLAGAKNTGELFF. The CDR3 DNA reads as TGTGCCAGCAGTTCCGGACTAGCGGGAGCCAAAAACACCGGGGAGCTGTTTTTT.

Comment on this clonotype: A far larger clone differs by one base, so this is likely a read error. The chain carries TRBV6-9 and TRBJ2-2; the match to TRBD2 covers 7 bases. CDR1 and CDR2 from the germline V gene are MNHGY and SVAAGI. The CDR3 covers 16 residues. The CDR3 DNA is TGTGTCAGCAGTTACTCCGGGGGGTGGAGGACCGGGGAGCTGTTTTTT. Translated, it gives CVSSYSGGWRTGELFF.

The rearrangement uses TRBV19 and TRBJ1-4; 7 bases match TRBD1. Looked up from germline, CDR1 is LNHDA and CDR2 is SQIVND (reference sequence). This CDR3 is built from 16 residues. The V gene end was trimmed by 9 bases and the J gene end by 1 base; junction bases not matched to a gene: 11. The CDR3 loop reads CASRDRGWETNEKLFF. The CDR3 DNA reads TGTGCCAGCCGGGACAGAGGATGGGAAACTAATGAAAAACTGTTTTTT.

This clonotype was found many times. This rearrangement joins TRBV20-1 to TRBJ1-1; the match to TRBD1 covers 10 bases. Germline V CDR1 and CDR2: DFQATT, SNEGSKA (reference sequence). After removal of 6 bases from V and 3 bases from J, the junction contained 4 bases not matched to a gene. CDR3 length equals 13 residues. CDR3 coding DNA: TGCAGTGCCCAGACAGGGGGCTACACTGAAGCTTTCTTT. Translated: CSAQTGGYTEAFF.

This clonotype was picked up many times. DNA for the CDR3: TGTGCCAGTAGTACCGGGACTAGCGACCGGGCGGGGGAGACCCAGTACTTC. As protein: CASSTGTSDRAGETQYF. This rearrangement joins TRBV19 to TRBJ2-5, with 10 bases fitting TRBD2. CDR3 length: 17 residues. J gave up 5 bases and V 4 bases, and 13 bases lay outside the gene matches. The germline V gene encodes CDR1 LNHDA and CDR2 SQIVND (reference sequence).

The V call is TRBV11-3, the J call TRBJ1-2; weak D call: TRBD1 (5 bases). CDR3 length equals 13 residues. From germline, CDR1 is SGHNT and CDR2 YENEEA. V lost 2 bases and J 6 bases, leaving 10 bases between the germline ends. CDR3 protein: CASSLQGGDGYTF. CDR3 coding DNA: TGTGCCAGCAGCTTACAAGGAGGGGATGGCTACACCTTC.

In the case of this clonotype: No conserved phenylalanine or tryptophan ends this CDR3, so it is likely a read error. It is unclear where the CDR3 begins or ends on the DNA, so no DNA is shown, and the CDR3 is as TCRdb lists it. This chain joins TRBV5-1 and TRBJ1-2; TRBD1, the table's D call, was not compared with the DNA. Termini included, the CDR3 measures 14 amino acids. Per germline, CDR1 SGHRS and CDR2 YFSETQ. CDR3 region: CASSAGQGGYGYNY.

This clonotype was counted many times. V usage is TRBV10-2 and J usage is TRBJ1-2; 8 nucleotides align to TRBD1. This CDR3 has 15 residues. CDR1 and CDR2 from the germline V gene are WSHSY and SAAADI. Germline trimming cut 3 bases from V and 8 bases from J; bases unmatched to any gene: 11. In DNA, the CDR3 is TGCGCCAGCAGTGAAACAGGGGGAAGTTCTTACGGCTACACCTTC. Translation: CASSETGGSSYGYTF.

This clonotype is judged medium-sized. The CDR3 here is CASSFSGLAGGPDTQYF. The DNA for the CDR3 is TGTGCCAGCAGTTTCTCGGGACTAGCGGGAGGGCCAGATACGCAGTATTTT. The chain combines TRBV27 with TRBJ2-3; 16 bases agree with TRBD2. Germline CDR1 and CDR2: MNHEY and SMNVEV (reference sequence). This CDR3 comprises 17 residues. Trimming at V came to 3 bases and at J to 4 bases, leaving 4 bases not matched to a gene.

This clonotype was seen more than once but under ten times. The rearrangement uses TRBV3-1 and TRBJ2-4; TRBD1 agrees at 7 bases. After removal of 2 bases from V and 9 bases from J, the junction contained 13 bases not matched to a gene. Germline values: CDR1 LGHDT, CDR2 YNNKEL (reference sequence). This CDR3 contains 16 residues. This CDR3 reads CASSQSTGTVLPIQYF. The CDR3 DNA is TGTGCCAGCAGCCAATCAACCGGGACAGTGTTACCCATTCAGTACTTC. The full variable domain, in which reference TRBV3-1 and TRBJ2-4 provide the parts outside the CDR3, is DTAVSQTPKYLVTQMGNDKSIKCEQNLGHDTMYWYKQDSKKFLKIMFSYNNKELIINETVPNRFSPKSPDKAHLNLHINSLELGDSAVYFCASSQSTGTVLPIQYFGAGTRLSVL.